This record looks at one T cell receptor (beta chain) sequence and its context. The target antigen is unknown. TCRdb's copy holds only in-frame clones and misses some; the assay was immunoSEQ multiplex PCR. The sample lists around 120,000 clones, approximately 90% occurring once. This specimen belongs to a study of T cell responses to AZD1222 COVID-19 vaccine. General study findings and limits: As reported, nearly half of all spike-specific TCRs target variant regions that are unmutated. Most donors were white British, females outnumbered males, and clonal diversity was possibly underestimated. Only a handful of individuals given AZD1222 were seropositive at baseline. Sampling that yielded the repertoires occurred only after the peak T cell response.

The CDR3 runs 16 residues. The germline CDR1 and CDR2 sequences are GTSNPN and SVGIG (reference sequence). The V gene lost 1 base and the J gene lost 8 bases, with 18 bases spanning the gap. Sequencing used peripheral blood, obtained 28 days after the second AZD1222 dose. The source is an adult who received the AZD1222 COVID-19 vaccine. The chain uses TRBV30 and TRBJ1-6; tentative D call: TRBD1 (6 bases). The CDR3 nucleotides are TGTGCCTGGAGTGCCCTCTTGACAGGCCGAGATTCACCCCTCCACTTT. Protein sequence: CAWSALLTGRDSPLHF. Drawing the rest from reference TRBV30 and TRBJ1-6, the complete variable domain is SQTIHQWPATLVQPVGSPLSLECTVEGTSNPNLYWYRQAAGRGLQLLFYSVGIGQISSEVPQNLSASRPQDRQFILSSKKLLLSDSGFYLCAWSALLTGRDSPLHFGNGTRLTVT.